The 3 T cell receptor beta chains below come from one sample, sequenced in a study of cytomegalovirus exposure and HLA in healthy donors. The data were produced by immunoSEQ multiplex PCR, yet TCRdb's version contains in-frame clones alone and is incomplete. Altogether hundreds of thousands of clones are present, 75% to 90% being singletons, with the ten largest covering roughly 5.7%. Sequenced input: PBMCs. Every receptor here comes from a woman aged 18-29 years in good health and CMV-seronegative.

V is TRBV29-1 and J is TRBJ2-1; 8 nucleotides match TRBD1. The junction had 6 bases not matched to a gene; V was cut back by 5 bases and J by 0 bases. The CDR3 covers 15 residues. Germline V gene lookup returns CDR1 SQVTM and CDR2 ANQGSEA. The CDR3 DNA is TGCAGCGTTCGAGGACAGGGCCTCTCCTACAATGAGCAGTTCTTC. Encoded protein: CSVRGQGLSYNEQFF.

The V call is TRBV29-1, the J call TRBJ1-3; 7 positions match TRBD1. Trimming took 6 bases from V and 2 from J; bases not matched to a gene: 16. This CDR3 comprises 17 residues. Germline values: CDR1 SQVTM, CDR2 ANQGSEA. The CDR3 DNA reads TGCAGCGTGGGGACGATTACAGGGGAAAATCCTGGAAACACCATATATTTT. Translation gives CSVGTITGENPGNTIYF. Full variable domain (rest looked up from reference TRBV29-1 and TRBJ1-3): SAVISQKPSRDICQRGTSLTIQCQVDSQVTMMFWYRQQPGQSLTLIATANQGSEATYESGFVIDKFPISRPNLTFSTLTVSNMSPEDSSIYLCSVGTITGENPGNTIYFGEGSWLTVV.

This chain joins TRBV9 and TRBJ2-2; possible D gene TRBD1, 6 bases. The V gene lost 0 bases and the J gene lost 6 bases, with 15 bases spanning the gap. The germline CDR1 and CDR2 sequences are SGDLS and YYNGEE. The CDR3 is 16 amino acids. CDR3 in amino acids: CASSVGYSRGPGELFF. Written as DNA, the CDR3 is TGTGCCAGCAGCGTAGGTTATTCCAGGGGACCCGGGGAGCTGTTTTTT. The complete variable domain, with remaining parts taken from reference TRBV9 and TRBJ2-2, reads DSGVTQTPKHLITATGQRVTLRCSPRSGDLSVYWYQQSLDQGLQFLIQYYNGEERAKGNILERFSAQQFPDLHSELNLSSLELGDSALYFCASSVGYSRGPGELFFGEGSRLTVL.